The 13 T cell receptor beta chains below were found in one sample sequenced in a study of blood T cell repertoires in COVID-19. Profiled with immunoSEQ multiplex PCR; TCRdb holds only in-frame clones, not every one. The sample lists 55,000 to 75,000 clones, around 80% occurring once. The sample comprised peripheral blood. These receptors were obtained from a human donor in a cohort sampled during active COVID-19.

This sequence joins TRBV5-6 and TRBJ2-7, with 10 positions matching TRBD1. This CDR3 region has 17 residues. The germline V gene has CDR1 SGHDT and CDR2 YYEEEE. Trimming removed 0 bases from V and 1 base from J; junction bases left unmatched: 7. Written as DNA, the CDR3 is TGTGCCAGCAGCTTGGGTGGACAGGGGGTAAGGTCCTACGAGCAGTACTTC. Amino acid sequence: CASSLGGQGVRSYEQYF.

The chain is built from TRBV28 and TRBJ1-2; D might be TRBD1 (5 bases). Deletions cut 2 bases from V and 0 bases from J, with 7 bases between. The CDR3 spans 14 residues. Germline V CDR1 and CDR2: MDHEN, SYDVKM. CDR3 in DNA: TGTGCCAGCAGTTTACCAGGGTCTAACTATGGCTACACCTTC. Its translation: CASSLPGSNYGYTF.

The chain carries TRBV3-1 (or the pseudogene TRBV3-2) and TRBJ2-1, with TRBD2 matching over 7 bases. This CDR3 spans 15 amino acids. Trimming removed 1 base from V and 8 bases from J; junction bases left unmatched: 8. In germline, CDR1 is LGHDT, CDR2 YNNKEL (reference sequence). CDR3 sequence: CASSQVSGTYDEQFF. CDR3 sequence (DNA): TGTGCCAGCAGCCAAGTCAGCGGGACGTACGATGAGCAGTTCTTC.

This sequence joins TRBV30 and TRBJ2-7; 9 bases map to TRBD2. J was trimmed by 3 bases and V by 3 bases; bases with no gene match: 6. There are 14 residues in the CDR3. Per germline, CDR1 GTSNPN and CDR2 SVGIG (reference sequence). Written as DNA, the CDR3 is TGTGCCTGGAGGCTTAGCGGGAGCCGCTACGAGCAGTACTTC. It codes for CAWRLSGSRYEQYF.

V usage is TRBV19 and J usage is TRBJ2-7; no definite D call. The V end lost 1 base, the J end lost 0 bases, and 4 bases lay between the germline ends. The CDR3 covers 13 residues. Germline V CDR1 and CDR2: LNHDA, SQIVND (reference sequence). The CDR3 sequence: CASSIGGSYEQYF. CDR3 nucleotide sequence: TGTGCCAGTAGTATAGGAGGCTCCTACGAGCAGTACTTC.

This clone was counted once. This rearrangement joins TRBV4-3 to TRBJ1-2, with D perhaps TRBD1 (5 bases). With 1 base removed from V and 11 bases from J, the gap between germline ends came to 23 bases. The V gene's germline CDR1 is LGHNA and CDR2 YSLEER. This CDR3 has 16 residues. For the CDR3, the DNA is TGCGCCAGCAGCCAAGGAGGCGGGGGAGGATCAGTGCGGTACACCTTC. Translating gives CASSQGGGGGSVRYTF.

The V and J genes are TRBV2 and TRBJ1-6; weak D call: TRBD1 (6 bases). Germline V CDR1 and CDR2: SNHLY, FYNNEI. The CDR3 is 14 residues long. The V gene lost 6 bases and the J gene lost 10 bases, with 16 bases spanning the gap. CDR3 bases: TGTGCCAGCAGGGAGGGGGAGGGCGCGTCACCCCTCCACTTT. Translation gives CASREGEGASPLHF.

This sequence joins TRBV6-5 and TRBJ2-7; tentatively, D is TRBD1 (6 bases). The V end lost 6 bases, the J end lost 1 base, and 16 bases lay between the germline ends. This CDR3 spans 15 amino acids. Germline V gene sequence: CDR1 MNHEY, CDR2 SVGAGI. The CDR3 bases are TGTGCCAGCAGGGTGAACAACAGGGCGTCCTACGAGCAGTACTTC. It translates to CASRVNNRASYEQYF.

The gene calls are TRBV9 and TRBJ2-2, with D possibly being TRBD2 (6 bases). Germline V gene sequence: CDR1 SGDLS, CDR2 YYNGEE. This CDR3 spans 16 amino acids. Trimming stripped 3 bases from V and 1 base from J, with 13 bases between. The CDR3 DNA reads TGTGCCAGCAGCGGTCCTCGCGGGAAGAACACCGGGGAGCTGTTTTTT. Translation gives CASSGPRGKNTGELFF.

The rearrangement links TRBV4-1 to TRBJ1-5; the match to TRBD1 covers 8 bases. The germline V gene has CDR1 MGHRA and CDR2 YSYEKL. The CDR3 totals 17 residues. The J segment lost 6 bases and the V segment lost 0 bases, leaving 10 bases of the junction unmatched. DNA for the CDR3: TGCGCCAGCAGCCAAGATCCGGGCCAGGGGGCATTTCAGCCCCAGCATTTT. Translation gives CASSQDPGQGAFQPQHF.

The chain carries TRBV6-2 or TRBV6-3 and TRBJ1-5, with D perhaps TRBD1 (6 bases). From germline, CDR1 is MNHEY and CDR2 SVGEGT. V was clipped by 5 bases and J by 6 bases, with 17 bases between them. The CDR3 is made up of 15 amino acids. The CDR3 nucleotides are TGTGCCAGCAGTGAGCCGGGCAGGGGCGCTCAGCCCCAGCATTTT. Translated: CASSEPGRGAQPQHF.

The rearrangement uses TRBV7-2 and TRBJ2-7; 9 bases fit TRBD2. This CDR3 is built from 15 residues. Per the germline V gene, CDR1 is SGHTA and CDR2 is FQGNSA. V dropped 5 bases and J dropped 4; count of bases not matched to a gene: 9. In DNA form, the CDR3 reads TGTGCCAGCAGCAAGGGGATAGCGGGAGCTTACGAGCAGTACTTC. This sequence encodes CASSKGIAGAYEQYF.

The chain joins TRBV6-6 to TRBJ2-7; 12 bases align to TRBD1. J was trimmed by 5 bases and V by 7 bases; bases with no gene match: 9. CDR3 length equals 15 residues. Germline V lookup: CDR1 MNHNY, CDR2 SVGAGI (reference sequence). The CDR3 bases are TGTGCCAGCAACTCCCGGGACAGGGGGCTGAACGAGCAGTACTTC. It translates to CASNSRDRGLNEQYF.